A single sample gave rise to the 6 T cell receptor beta chains below, sequenced in a study of T cell repertoires and HLA-DP antigens. This table comes from immunoSEQ multiplex PCR, and its TCRdb copy is limited to in-frame clones, with some not included. The top ten hold roughly 1.5% of the sample, which has about 73,000 clones, 80% seen once. The antigens of these receptors remain unknown. The sequenced sample consisted of CD4+ T cells from PBMCs. The receptors come from a man in his sixties in good health and CMV-seronegative.

The V gene is TRBV7-2, the J gene TRBJ2-6; 10 bases match TRBD1. V dropped 1 base and J dropped 0; count of bases not matched to a gene: 6. The CDR3 is 19 amino acids. The germline CDR1 and CDR2 sequences are SGHTA and FQGNSA. In DNA, the CDR3 is TGTGCCAGCAGCTTAGGAGACAGGGGGCCATTCTCTGGGGCCAACGTCCTGACTTTC. This encodes CASSLGDRGPFSGANVLTF. The variable domain in full, with the rest retrieved from reference TRBV7-2 and TRBJ2-6, is GAGVSQSPSNKVTEKGKDVELRCDPISGHTALYWYRQSLGQGLEFLIYFQGNSAPDKSGLPSDRFSAERTGGSVSTLTIQRTQQEDSAVYLCASSLGDRGPFSGANVLTFGAGSRLTVL.

The V call is TRBV5-1, the J call TRBJ1-1; D gene ambiguous. The germline V gene has CDR1 SGHRS and CDR2 YFSETQ. CDR3 size: 14 residues. V lost 6 bases and J 1 base, leaving 13 bases between the germline ends. CDR3 residues: CASIRDLENTEAFF. The DNA of the CDR3 is TGCGCCAGCATACGGGATCTAGAGAACACTGAAGCTTTCTTT.

This rearrangement joins TRBV5-1 to TRBJ2-7; D is unclear. The germline gives CDR1 SGHRS, CDR2 YFSETQ. The length of the CDR3 is 13 residues. The V end was cut by 0 bases, the J end by 5 bases, with 9 bases between. CDR3 amino acids: CASSLANGNEQYF. The CDR3 DNA is TGCGCCAGCAGCTTGGCCAACGGAAACGAGCAGTACTTC.

This clone was detected a few times. The gene calls are TRBV11-2 and TRBJ2-1; 10 bases are a match to TRBD2. The CDR3 totals 16 residues. V gave up 5 bases and J gave up 4 bases; unmatched junction bases: 8. Per the germline V gene, CDR1 is SGHAT and CDR2 is FQNNGV. The CDR3 here is CASSVGAGGEYNEQFF. Here the CDR3 DNA reads TGTGCCAGCAGCGTTGGAGCGGGGGGGGAGTACAATGAGCAGTTCTTC.

The chain carries TRBV21-1 and TRBJ1-2. TRBV21-1 is an annotated pseudogene. The CDR3 runs to 14 residues. The DNA for the CDR3 is TGTGCCAGCAGCAAAGACCGCGATAACTATGGCTACACCTTC. Encoded protein: CASSKDRDNYGYTF.

The V gene is TRBV5-1, the J gene TRBJ1-5; no clear D gene. V gave up 3 bases and J gave up 7 bases, with 14 bases separating them. CDR1 and CDR2 (germline): SGHRS, YFSETQ. CDR3 length equals 14 residues. CDR3 amino acids: CASSSGLAGQPQHF. CDR3 nucleotides: TGCGCCAGCAGCTCGGGTCTGGCCGGGCAGCCCCAGCATTTT.